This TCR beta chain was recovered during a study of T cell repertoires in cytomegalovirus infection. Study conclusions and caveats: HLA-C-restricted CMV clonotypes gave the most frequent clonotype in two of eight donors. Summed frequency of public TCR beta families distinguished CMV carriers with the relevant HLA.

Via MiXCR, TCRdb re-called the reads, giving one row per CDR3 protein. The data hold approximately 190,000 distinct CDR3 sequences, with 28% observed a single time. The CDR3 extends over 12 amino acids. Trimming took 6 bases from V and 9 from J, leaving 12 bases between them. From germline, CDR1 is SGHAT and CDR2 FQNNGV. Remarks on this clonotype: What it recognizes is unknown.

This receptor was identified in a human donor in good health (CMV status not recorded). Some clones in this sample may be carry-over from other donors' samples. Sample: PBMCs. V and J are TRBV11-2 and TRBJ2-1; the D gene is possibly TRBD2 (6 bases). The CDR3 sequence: CASSQFGSEQFF. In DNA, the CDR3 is TGTGCCAGCAGTCAATTCGGGAGTGAGCAGTTCTTC. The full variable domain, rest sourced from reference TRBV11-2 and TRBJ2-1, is EAGVAQSPRYKIIEKRQSVAFWCNPISGHATLYWYQQILGQGPKLLIQFQNNGVVDDSQLPKDRFSAERLKGVDSTLKIQPAKLEDSAVYLCASSQFGSEQFFGPGTRLTVL.